The present TCR beta chain was sequenced within a study of CD8 T cells in ankylosing spondylitis. Generation of TCR beta libraries employed quantitative 5'-RACE incorporating molecular barcodes. One entry per CDR3 protein, called by TCRdb with MiXCR from the 5' RACE reads. Of about 840,000 distinct CDR3 sequences in the sample, about 12% were seen once. This clonotype was picked up a small number of times. Its target is not known. Broader study findings: Typical of ankylosing spondylitis blood, it appeared, was a TCR beta motif of under 10 highly homologous variants. Disease-linked clones were found to be CD8+ and relatively rare in peripheral blood.

The CDR3 is 16 amino acids. After removal of 2 bases from V and 3 bases from J, the junction contained 5 bases not matched to a gene. CDR1 and CDR2 from the germline V gene are KGHDR and SFDVKD. This receptor was obtained from a male donor with ankylosing spondylitis. The V gene is TRBV24-1, the J gene TRBJ2-1; 8 bases fit TRBD1. The sequencing sample was made of blood, either unsorted or a sorted T cell fraction (not recorded which). CDR3 bases: TGTGCCACCAGTGATTCGCTTACAGGGGGCTACAATGAGCAGTTCTTC. It codes for CATSDSLTGGYNEQFF.